The rows below give T cell receptor beta chains drawn from one sample of a study of blood T cell repertoires in COVID-19. TCRdb's table, derived via immunoSEQ multiplex PCR, lists solely in-frame clones and lacks some. The table has some 260,000 clones, about 70% seen once. The sequencing input was peripheral blood. The receptors were sampled from a woman of 80 years or more with acute or convalescent COVID-19. Each CDR3 is given with its conserved first and last residue. A D gene is named only where the DNA matches it firmly. Clone sizes are given selectively: once, few, many, or a class where the clone is expanded.

CDR3 protein,CDR3 DNA,J gene,D gene,V gene,CDR3 length,clone size
CASTRGQGYEKLFF,TGTGCCAGCACCAGGGGACAGGGGTATGAAAAACTGTTTTTT,TRBJ1-4,TRBD1,TRBV28,14,-
CASSQNNTGGLDYGYTF,TGTGCCAGCAGCCAAAATAATACAGGGGGACTTGACTATGGCTACACCTTC,TRBJ1-2,TRBD1,TRBV3-1/TRBV3-2,17,-
CASTPVRGASYEQYF,TGTGCCAGCACCCCGGTCCGGGGGGCATCCTACGAGCAGTACTTC,TRBJ2-7,-,TRBV27,15,many
CATNMGGSGETQYF,TGTGCCACCAATATGGGGGGTAGTGGGGAGACCCAGTACTTC,TRBJ2-5,-,TRBV19,14,-
CASSQARGAHNTEAFF,TGTGCCAGCAGCCAAGCCCGGGGGGCGCACAACACTGAAGCTTTCTTT,TRBJ1-1,-,TRBV3-1/TRBV3-2,16,-
CASSYTAGGGNEQFF,TGCGCCAGCAGCTATACAGCGGGAGGCGGGAATGAGCAGTTCTTC,TRBJ2-1,TRBD2,TRBV5-1,15,-
CASSQSKRTGHYGYTF,TGTGCCAGCAGCCAAAGCAAACGGACAGGGCACTATGGCTACACCTTC,TRBJ1-2,TRBD1,TRBV4-2,16,few
CASSLEPGYNSPLHF,TGCGCCAGCAGCTTGGAACCAGGTTATAATTCACCCCTCCACTTT,TRBJ1-6,-,TRBV5-1,15,-
CASSLIGQRNTEAFF,TGCGCCAGCAGCTTGATCGGACAGAGGAACACTGAAGCTTTCTTT,TRBJ1-1,-,TRBV5-1,15,-
CASSLEAGTYEQYF,TGTGCCAGCAGCTTGGAAGCGGGTACCTACGAGCAGTACTTC,TRBJ2-7,-,TRBV5-4,14,-
CASSLALTRNTEAFF,TGTGCCAGCAGCTTAGCCTTGACACGGAACACTGAAGCTTTCTTT,TRBJ1-1,-,TRBV7-9,15,-
CASSQRPREDTEAFF,TGTGCCAGCAGCCAACGTCCACGGGAAGACACTGAAGCTTTCTTT,TRBJ1-1,-,TRBV3-1/TRBV3-2,15,-
CATSRDPSGRSSEQFF,TGTGCCACCAGCAGAGACCCTAGCGGGAGAAGTAGTGAGCAGTTCTTC,TRBJ2-1,TRBD2,TRBV15,16,-
CASSNGGNSYNEQFF,TGTGCCAGTAGTAACGGCGGGAACTCCTACAATGAGCAGTTCTTC,TRBJ2-1,-,TRBV19,15,-
CASRTTGSLNNSPLHF,TGTGCCAGCAGAACCACCGGGAGTCTGAATAATTCACCCCTCCACTTT,TRBJ1-6,-,TRBV7-9,16,-
CASSRAQGYNEQFF,TGTGCCAGCAGCCGCGCCCAGGGGTACAATGAGCAGTTCTTC,TRBJ2-1,-,TRBV3-1/TRBV3-2,14,-
CASRPDTDTQYF,TGTGCCAGCAGGCCAGACACAGATACGCAGTATTTT,TRBJ2-3,-,TRBV2,12,-
CASSDPRGDEQYF,TGCGCCAGCAGTGACCCTCGGGGGGACGAGCAGTACTTC,TRBJ2-7,TRBD2,TRBV10-1,13,-
CASSPRNRVATDTQYF,TGTGCCAGCTCACCCCGGAATCGGGTGGCGACAGATACGCAGTATTTT,TRBJ2-3,-,TRBV18,16,-
CASSTPGETEAFF,TGTGCCAGTAGTACCCCAGGGGAAACTGAAGCTTTCTTT,TRBJ1-1,-,TRBV19,13,-
CAWSVPQVRGYTF,TGTGCCTGGAGTGTCCCACAAGTCCGCGGCTACACCTTC,TRBJ1-2,-,TRBV30,13,few
CASSLPRGEKLFF,TGTGCCAGCAGCCTCCCCAGGGGCGAAAAACTGTTTTTT,TRBJ1-4,-,TRBV11-2,13,-
CASSERGDRGHSPLHF,TGTGCCAGCAGTGAAAGGGGGGACAGGGGACATTCACCCCTCCACTTT,TRBJ1-6,TRBD1,TRBV2,16,-
CASTQTPSGLAGNTGELFF,TGCGCCAGCACGCAGACCCCATCCGGACTAGCGGGAAACACCGGGGAGCTGTTTTTT,TRBJ2-2,TRBD2,TRBV4-1,19,-
CASKRDRATGELFF,TGTGCCAGCAAGAGGGACAGAGCCACCGGGGAGCTGTTTTTT,TRBJ2-2,TRBD1,TRBV19,14,few
CAAGQAMNTEAFF,TGTGCCGCGGGACAGGCGATGAACACTGAAGCTTTCTTT,TRBJ1-1,TRBD1,TRBV10-3,13,-
CSAIPHYVAFF,TGCAGTGCTATCCCCCACTACGTAGCTTTCTTT,TRBJ1-1,-,TRBV20-1,11,few
CASSPWTSPSDEQFF,TGTGCCAGCAGCCCATGGACTAGCCCGTCCGATGAGCAGTTCTTC,TRBJ2-1,TRBD2,TRBV5-5,15,-
CSAVRVEEQYF,TGCAGTGCCGTGAGAGTCGAGGAGCAGTACTTC,TRBJ2-7,-,TRBV20-1,11,-
CAISRGNLNYGYTF,TGTGCCATCAGTCGAGGGAACCTTAACTATGGCTACACCTTC,TRBJ1-2,-,TRBV10-3,14,-
CASSILTSASYNEQFF,TGTGCCAGTAGTATCCTAACTAGCGCGTCCTACAATGAGCAGTTCTTC,TRBJ2-1,TRBD2,TRBV19,16,-
CASSPRTGERETQYF,TGTGCCAGCAGTCCCCGGACAGGGGAGAGGGAGACCCAGTACTTC,TRBJ2-5,TRBD1,TRBV27,15,-
CASILAGGVGELFF,TGCGCCAGCATTTTAGCGGGAGGGGTCGGGGAGCTGTTTTTT,TRBJ2-2,TRBD2,TRBV10-2,14,-
CASSLDQVNEKLFF,TGCGCCAGCAGCTTGGACCAGGTCAATGAAAAACTGTTTTTT,TRBJ1-4,-,TRBV5-1,14,-
CASAGGPNTEAFF,TGTGCCAGTGCAGGGGGTCCGAACACTGAAGCTTTCTTT,TRBJ1-1,TRBD1,TRBV18,13,-
CASSYSWTSGIKQYF,TGTGCCAGCAGTTACTCGTGGACTAGCGGGATCAAGCAGTACTTC,TRBJ2-7,TRBD2,TRBV6-5,15,-
CASSSSGWDYGYTF,TGTGCCAGCAGTTCGTCAGGGTGGGACTATGGCTACACCTTC,TRBJ1-2,-,TRBV7-2,14,-
CASSPPGFNEKLFF,TGTGCCAGCTCACCCCCGGGATTTAATGAAAAACTGTTTTTT,TRBJ1-4,-,TRBV18,14,-
CASSQEEGAGRNTIYF,TGTGCCAGCAGCCAAGAGGAGGGGGCAGGAAGAAACACCATATATTTT,TRBJ1-3,TRBD1,TRBV3-1/TRBV3-2,16,few
CASSLGQGAYEQYF,TGTGCCAGCAGCCTCGGACAGGGGGCCTACGAGCAGTACTTC,TRBJ2-7,TRBD1,TRBV9,14,-
CASGETGSTNEQFF,TGTGCCAGCGGCGAAACAGGCAGCACCAATGAGCAGTTCTTC,TRBJ2-1,-,TRBV9,14,-
CASSLGLAGVNEQFF,TGTGCCAGCAGCTTAGGACTAGCGGGGGTAAATGAGCAGTTCTTC,TRBJ2-1,TRBD2,TRBV7-9,15,-
CASSPPGQGGGQPQHF,TGTGCCAGCTCACCCCCTGGACAGGGAGGGGGTCAGCCCCAGCATTTT,TRBJ1-5,TRBD1,TRBV18,16,-
CASSHGAGMNGYTF,TGTGCCAGCAGCCATGGGGCCGGAATGAATGGCTACACCTTC,TRBJ1-2,-,TRBV3-1/TRBV3-2,14,-
CASSMGSSYNSPLHF,TGTGCCAGCAGCATGGGGAGCTCCTATAATTCACCCCTCCACTTT,TRBJ1-6,-,TRBV7-9,15,-
CASSLYGLAGLSSYNEQFF,TGTGCCAGCAGTTTATACGGACTAGCGGGTTTGAGCTCCTACAATGAGCAGTTCTTC,TRBJ2-1,TRBD2,TRBV27,19,many
CATTREGTVAGELFF,TGTGCCACCACTCGGGAGGGAACGGTCGCCGGGGAGCTGTTTTTT,TRBJ2-2,TRBD2,TRBV19,15,-
CASSIGTGLLGNQPQHF,TGTGCCAGTAGTATAGGGACAGGTCTGTTAGGCAATCAGCCCCAGCATTTT,TRBJ1-5,TRBD1,TRBV19,17,-
CASSQVRSRITDTQYF,TGTGCCAGCAGCCAAGTGCGCTCGCGGATCACAGATACGCAGTATTTT,TRBJ2-3,-,TRBV14,16,once
CASSPGGSNTGELFF,TGTGCCAGCTCCCCGGGGGGTTCGAACACCGGGGAGCTGTTTTTT,TRBJ2-2,TRBD2,TRBV9,15,-
CAITGSAFF,TGCGCCATTACAGGGTCCGCGTTCTTC,TRBJ2-1,-,TRBV10-1,9,few